The sequence of this T cell receptor beta chain was determined in a study of cytomegalovirus exposure and HLA in healthy donors. Findings of the study overall: It was taken for granted in presence/absence analyses that sequencing depth across donors was roughly uniform. Association of a missense DCLRE1C variant with TCR beta V- and J-gene trimming was reported in a later analysis.

This PCR relied on a set of 60 Vbeta primers and 13 Jbeta primers. In the original workflow: Unique TCR beta chains totaled roughly 80 million in a later count, with about 11 million of them shared. The assay was immunoSEQ multiplex PCR, and TCRdb's table has in-frame clones only and misses some. V and J calls and clone size are given by that table; D and trimming were obtained from the DNA. The data contain 35,000 to 50,000 clones, around 56% of them singletons. Turning to this clone: The target antigen is unknown. The junction differs from germline at one of its ends, possibly a read error.

As for the donors, each was a healthy bone marrow donor. In germline, CDR1 is SEHNR, CDR2 FQNEAQ (reference sequence). The CDR3 length is 14 residues. The J gene is TRBJ1-1, the V gene TRBV7-9, with D possibly TRBD1 on 5 matching bases. This TCR derives from a man aged 55 to 70 in good health and CMV-seronegative. The sample taken for sequencing was PBMCs. CDR3 residues: CASSLAGGVIEAFF. The CDR3 DNA follows: TGTGCCAGCAGCCTAGCCGGGGGGGTTATTGAAGCTTTCTTT.